These T cell receptor beta chains were read from a single sample in a study of brain T cells in children with intractable seizures. Clones were read by immunoSEQ multiplex PCR, and TCRdb kept only the in-frame ones, dropping some. The sample includes about 340,000 clones, 93% of them seen just once. The material sequenced was peripheral blood, taken 4 to 6 months after surgery. Source of these receptors: a boy under two years old with tuberous sclerosis and intractable seizures. Both conserved end residues are trimmed from each CDR3. Clone size appears in some rows only: once, few, many, or a class for an expanded clone.

clone size: -
V gene: TRBV6-6
J gene: TRBJ2-1
CDR3 protein: ASSRGGLNEQF

clone size: -
V gene: TRBV7-8
J gene: TRBJ2-2
CDR3 protein: ASVSTGTGNTGELF

clone size: -
V gene: TRBV2
J gene: TRBJ2-5
CDR3 protein: ASTDPTQETQY

clone size: -
V gene: TRBV24-1
J gene: TRBJ2-6
CDR3 protein: ATSSGGEFLSGANVLT

clone size: -
V gene: TRBV27
J gene: TRBJ2-2
CDR3 protein: ANRLYRASGSGELF

clone size: many
V gene: TRBV13
J gene: TRBJ2-1
CDR3 protein: ASSWRTANEQF

clone size: -
V gene: TRBV24-1
J gene: TRBJ2-2
CDR3 protein: ATSDPGQGASGELF

clone size: -
V gene: TRBV30
J gene: TRBJ2-3
CDR3 protein: AWSSGLSTDTQY

clone size: -
V gene: TRBV18
J gene: TRBJ1-5
CDR3 protein: ASSPTGSDWEGDQPQH

clone size: -
V gene: TRBV19
J gene: TRBJ1-6
CDR3 protein: ASRRWDSVSPLH

clone size: -
V gene: TRBV2
J gene: TRBJ1-4
CDR3 protein: ASSPNVGTVREKLF

clone size: -
V gene: TRBV2
J gene: TRBJ1-6
CDR3 protein: ASSELGVGGSPLH

clone size: -
V gene: TRBV6-5
J gene: TRBJ2-7
CDR3 protein: ASTPGTPRGEQY

clone size: once
V gene: TRBV29-1
J gene: TRBJ1-2
CDR3 protein: SVFRLPDREDGYT

clone size: -
V gene: TRBV5-1
J gene: TRBJ2-1
CDR3 protein: ASSLEQTYNEQF

clone size: -
V gene: TRBV5-4
J gene: TRBJ2-2
CDR3 protein: ASSIQGVRSGELF

clone size: -
V gene: TRBV6-5
J gene: TRBJ2-7
CDR3 protein: ASSYSTDYEQY